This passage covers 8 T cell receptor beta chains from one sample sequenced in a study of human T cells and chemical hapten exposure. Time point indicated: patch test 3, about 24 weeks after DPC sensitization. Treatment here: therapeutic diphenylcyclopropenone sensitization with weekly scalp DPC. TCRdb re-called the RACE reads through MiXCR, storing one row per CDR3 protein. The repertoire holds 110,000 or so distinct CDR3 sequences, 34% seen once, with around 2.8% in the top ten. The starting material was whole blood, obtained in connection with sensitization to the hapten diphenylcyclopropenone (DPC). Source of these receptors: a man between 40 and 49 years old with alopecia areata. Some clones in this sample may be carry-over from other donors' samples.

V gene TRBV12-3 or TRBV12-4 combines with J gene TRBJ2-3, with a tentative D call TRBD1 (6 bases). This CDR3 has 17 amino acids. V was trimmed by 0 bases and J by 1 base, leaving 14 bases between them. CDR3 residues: CASSLALGGVGTDTQYF. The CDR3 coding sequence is TGTGCCAGCAGTTTAGCCCTAGGGGGAGTGGGCACAGATACGCAGTATTTT.

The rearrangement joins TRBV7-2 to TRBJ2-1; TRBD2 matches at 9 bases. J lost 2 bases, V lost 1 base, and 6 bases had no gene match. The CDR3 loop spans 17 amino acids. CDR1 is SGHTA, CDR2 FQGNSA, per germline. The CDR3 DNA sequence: TGTGCCAGCAGCTTAGTTCTGTCTAGCGGGACCTACAATGAGCAGTTCTTC. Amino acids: CASSLVLSSGTYNEQFF.

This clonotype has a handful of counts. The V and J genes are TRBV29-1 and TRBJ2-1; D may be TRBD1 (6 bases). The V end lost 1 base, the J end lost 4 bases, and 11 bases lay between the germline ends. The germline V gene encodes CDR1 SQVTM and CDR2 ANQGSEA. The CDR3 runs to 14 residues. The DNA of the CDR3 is TGCAGCGTTGAAGGCGGCAGGGGTTACAATGAGCAGTTCTTC. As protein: CSVEGGRGYNEQFF.

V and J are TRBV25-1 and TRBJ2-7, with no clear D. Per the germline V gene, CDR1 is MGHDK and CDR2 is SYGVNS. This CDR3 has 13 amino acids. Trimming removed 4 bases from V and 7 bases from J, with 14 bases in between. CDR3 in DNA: TGTGCCAGCAGTGCCCTGGACCCTCGGGAGCAGTACTTC. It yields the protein CASSALDPREQYF.

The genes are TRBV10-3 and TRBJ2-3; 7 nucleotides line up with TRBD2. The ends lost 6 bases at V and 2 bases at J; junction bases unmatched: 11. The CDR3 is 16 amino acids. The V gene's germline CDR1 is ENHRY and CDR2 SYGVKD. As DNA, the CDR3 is TGTGCCATCAGAGAAGGTGGCGGGAGTTTCACAGATACGCAGTATTTT. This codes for CAIREGGGSFTDTQYF.

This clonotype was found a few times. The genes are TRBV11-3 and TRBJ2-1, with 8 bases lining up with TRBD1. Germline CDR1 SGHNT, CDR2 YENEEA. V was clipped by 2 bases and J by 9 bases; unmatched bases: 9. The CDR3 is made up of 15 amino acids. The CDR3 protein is CASSLIPGGSGEQFF. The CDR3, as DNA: TGTGCCAGCAGCTTAATTCCAGGGGGCTCCGGTGAGCAGTTCTTC.

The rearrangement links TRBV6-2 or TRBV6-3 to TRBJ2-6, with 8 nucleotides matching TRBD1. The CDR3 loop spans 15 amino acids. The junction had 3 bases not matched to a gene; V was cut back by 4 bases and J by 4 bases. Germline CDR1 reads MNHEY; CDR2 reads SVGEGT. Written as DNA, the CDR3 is TGTGCCAGCAGTTGGACAGGGTCCGGGGCCAACGTCCTGACTTTC. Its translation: CASSWTGSGANVLTF.

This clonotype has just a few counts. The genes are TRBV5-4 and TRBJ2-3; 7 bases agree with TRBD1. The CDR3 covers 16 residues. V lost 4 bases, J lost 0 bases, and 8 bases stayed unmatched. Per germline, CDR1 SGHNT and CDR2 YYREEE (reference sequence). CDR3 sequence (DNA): TGTGCCAGCAGCCCGTACGGGACAGCTAGCACAGATACGCAGTATTTT. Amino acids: CASSPYGTASTDTQYF.